This entry lists 17 T cell receptor beta chains sequenced from one sample in a study of persistence of HIV-infected CD4 T cells. This was the immunoSEQ version 4 assay in survey mode. Using immunoSEQ multiplex PCR, the repertoire was profiled, and TCRdb retains in-frame clones only, with some absent. The table includes about 28,000 clones, roughly 78% detected once. Lysates of CMV-infected fibroblasts at 8 to 10 ug/mL stimulated these cells. Memory cells lacking CD40L and CD69 with high CD45RO were sorted. Their antigen targets remain unknown. The starting material was CD4+ T cells sorted from PBMCs after approximately 19-hour stimulation, obtained from a patient who received antiretroviral therapy. The receptors come from an adult woman with HIV who was CMV-seropositive.

The CDR3 nucleotides read TGTGCCAGCAGTAAGGGACAGCCGAACACTGAAGCTTTCTTT. As protein: CASSKGQPNTEAFF. The chain joins TRBV2 to TRBJ1-1, with TRBD1 identical over 7 bases. The germline gives CDR1 SNHLY, CDR2 FYNNEI. The V gene end was trimmed by 5 bases and the J gene end by 1 base; junction bases not matched to a gene: 4. The CDR3 consists of 14 residues.

The rearrangement uses TRBV7-9 and TRBJ2-3, with 8 bases aligning to TRBD2. The V gene's germline CDR1 is SEHNR and CDR2 FQNEAQ (reference sequence). V gave up 3 bases and J gave up 7 bases; unmatched junction bases: 3. The CDR3 covers 13 residues. The CDR3, as DNA: TGTGCCAGCAGCTTCTTAGCGGGGAATACGCAGTATTTT. Its protein is CASSFLAGNTQYF.

The chain employs TRBV6-5 and TRBJ2-7; D is perhaps TRBD1 (6 bases). The CDR3 totals 12 residues. Deletions cut 6 bases from V and 5 bases from J, with 11 bases between. The germline V gene encodes CDR1 MNHEY and CDR2 SVGAGI. The DNA for the CDR3 is TGTGCCAGCAGCTATAACAGGGACGAGCAGTACGTC. This sequence encodes CASSYNRDEQYV.

This sequence joins TRBV2 and TRBJ1-1; D not certain. The CDR3 spans 13 residues. The germline CDR1 and CDR2 sequences are SNHLY and FYNNEI. The germline V and J ends were trimmed by 1 base and 3 bases, with 6 bases remaining between them. CDR3 loop: CASSEGGHTEAFF. CDR3 coding DNA: TGTGCCAGCAGTGAAGGGGGTCACACTGAAGCTTTCTTT.

This chain uses TRBV25-1 with TRBJ2-3; no clear D. Germline V gives CDR1 MGHDK, CDR2 SYGVNS. This CDR3 comprises 15 residues. V lost 7 bases, J lost 0 bases, and 14 bases lay in between. The CDR3 is CASKSAATSTDTQYF. DNA of the CDR3: TGTGCCAGCAAGTCCGCAGCTACTAGCACAGATACGCAGTATTTT.

CDR3 nucleotide sequence: TGTGCCATGGGGACGGACAGTGACTATGGCTACACCTTC. It translates to CAMGTDSDYGYTF. The V gene is TRBV10-3, the J gene TRBJ1-2; D is possibly TRBD1 (6 bases). V was cut by 9 bases and J by 3 bases, with 14 bases left in between. Germline values: CDR1 ENHRY, CDR2 SYGVKD. The CDR3 totals 13 residues.

The CDR3 DNA sequence: TGTGCCACCGAGACCGTAAACTATGGCTACACCTTC. The encoded protein is CATETVNYGYTF. The V and J genes are TRBV6-5 and TRBJ1-2; D unclear. The germline V gene has CDR1 MNHEY and CDR2 SVGAGI. Trimming shortened V by 10 bases and J by 2 bases, and 11 bases separated the two germline ends. This CDR3 has 12 residues.

This clone was recorded once. CDR3 nucleotide sequence: TGTGCCAGCAGTACCAGTCCGAATTCACCCCTCCACTTT. It codes for CASSTSPNSPLHF. This rearrangement joins TRBV12-3 or TRBV12-4 to TRBJ1-6, with D hard to call. Trimming removed 5 bases at V and 7 bases at J, with 9 bases between. The CDR3 sequence is 13 residues long.

This clone showed up just a few times. The V gene is TRBV27, the J gene TRBJ1-5; 7 bases agree with TRBD1. The CDR3 runs 19 residues. Germline V gene sequence: CDR1 MNHEY, CDR2 SMNVEV (reference sequence). The J segment lost 1 base and the V segment lost 6 bases, leaving 18 bases of the junction unmatched. In nucleotides, the CDR3 is TGTGCCAGCAGCCGCACAGGGGATTGGGACCAGGGGAGCAATCAGCCCCAGCATTTT. It specifies CASSRTGDWDQGSNQPQHF.

The chain recombines TRBV15 with TRBJ1-1; no reliable D call. The ends were cut back, 8 bases at V and 4 bases at J, with 17 bases in the middle. Germline assignment: CDR1 LNHNV and CDR2 YYDKDF (reference sequence). The CDR3 runs to 14 residues. The CDR3 reads CATQRAPLGTEAFF. The CDR3 DNA reads as TGTGCCACCCAGAGGGCCCCGCTCGGCACTGAAGCTTTCTTT.

The gene calls are TRBV19 and TRBJ1-5; D possibly corresponds to TRBD1 (5 bases). Germline V CDR1 and CDR2: LNHDA, SQIVND (reference sequence). This CDR3 is built from 15 residues. Trimming took 6 bases from V and 2 from J, leaving 14 bases between them. The CDR3 loop is CASRKQVLGNQPQHF. The CDR3 coding sequence is TGTGCCAGTAGGAAACAGGTGCTTGGCAATCAGCCCCAGCATTTT.

This sequence joins TRBV20-1 and TRBJ1-2, with D maybe TRBD1 (6 bases). Trimming stripped 3 bases from V and 4 bases from J, with 12 bases between. The CDR3 loop spans 13 amino acids. The germline V gene has CDR1 DFQATT and CDR2 SNEGSKA (reference sequence). The CDR3 loop is CSASSQTGYGYTF. DNA of the CDR3: TGCAGTGCTAGTAGCCAGACAGGCTATGGCTACACCTTC.

This chain connects TRBV5-1 to TRBJ2-6; D gene ambiguous. CDR3 length: 15 residues. The ends were cut back, 1 base at V and 4 bases at J, with 9 bases in the middle. Germline V gene data show CDR1 as SGHRS and CDR2 as YFSETQ. CDR3 bases: TGCGCCAGCAGCTTGAGAGGAGCGGGGGCCAACGTCCTGACTTTC. Protein: CASSLRGAGANVLTF.

By sample fraction, this clone is medium-sized (0.01 to 0.1%). This chain uses TRBV28 with TRBJ1-6; D remains ambiguous. Germline V CDR1 and CDR2: MDHEN, SYDVKM. V dropped 6 bases and J dropped 6 bases, with 18 bases sitting between them. This CDR3 is 16 amino acids long. CDR3 nucleotide sequence: TGTGCCAGCAGCCCCCCCGGACCCGGATCTAATTCACCCCTCCACTTT. It specifies CASSPPGPGSNSPLHF. The full variable domain, its missing parts supplied by reference TRBV28 and TRBJ1-6, is DVKVTQSSRYLVKRTGEKVFLECVQDMDHENMFWYRQDPGLGLRLIYFSYDVKMKEKGDIPEGYSVSREKKERFSLILESASTNQTSMYLCASSPPGPGSNSPLHFGNGTRLTVT.

The V and J genes are TRBV5-1 and TRBJ2-3; D might be TRBD2 (7 bases). CDR3 length equals 19 residues. The germline V and J ends were trimmed by 2 bases and 2 bases, with 24 bases remaining between them. Per the germline V gene, CDR1 is SGHRS and CDR2 is YFSETQ. The DNA of the CDR3 is TGCGCCAGCAGCTTCGGGCGTGGGGGGGCCTCACTCCTCACAGATACGCAGTATTTT. Its translation: CASSFGRGGASLLTDTQYF.

CDR3 in DNA: TGTGCCAGCAGCTTGGAAGGCCAGGACTCGGCGTTCTTC. Its protein is CASSLEGQDSAFF. V and J are TRBV5-4 and TRBJ2-1; D perhaps matches TRBD2 (5 bases). V was pared by 0 bases and J by 15 bases, with 16 bases between. CDR1 SGHNT and CDR2 YYREEE come from the germline V gene (reference sequence). The CDR3 is made up of 13 amino acids.

The V and J genes are TRBV12-5 and TRBJ1-6; D ambiguous. The germline V gene encodes CDR1 LGHNT and CDR2 FRNRAP. The CDR3 spans 14 residues. V lost 6 bases and J lost 6, with 12 bases in between. CDR3 residues: CASGFAPGNSPLHF. CDR3 DNA: TGTGCTAGTGGGTTTGCTCCGGGTAATTCACCCCTCCACTTT.